What follows describes a single T cell receptor beta chain. What it recognizes is unknown. The data belong to a study of cytomegalovirus exposure and HLA in healthy donors. Across the whole study: Unique TCRs from HLA-typed donors, approximately 80 million of them, were held in an early data release.

The study, taken as a whole, reports: Sequencing depth across donors, presence/absence analyses assumed, was roughly uniform.

Amplification used 60 Vbeta primers and 13 Jbeta primers. Assay: immunoSEQ multiplex PCR; the TCRdb copy retains only in-frame clones and omits some. The data show roughly 130,000 clones, under 85% seen once. Germline V gene sequence: CDR1 SGHTA, CDR2 FQGNSA. The length of the CDR3 is 15 residues. Trimming took off 2 bases at V and 5 bases at J, with 12 bases between the two ends. Sequenced input: PBMCs. This chain connects TRBV7-2 to TRBJ2-2; D remains unclear. The sequence derives from a man between 18 and 35 years old in good health and CMV-seronegative. DNA of the CDR3: TGTGCCAGCAGCTTATCATTAGCCGGTACCGGGGAGCTGTTTTTT. This translates into CASSLSLAGTGELFF.